The rows below give T cell receptor beta chains drawn from one sample of a study of cytomegalovirus exposure and HLA in healthy donors. Using immunoSEQ multiplex PCR, the repertoire was profiled, and TCRdb retains in-frame clones only, with some absent. In the table there are 130,000 to 150,000 clones, about 80% of which are singletons. The sample was PBMCs. The receptor set was obtained from a male donor in good health and CMV-seronegative. Both conserved end residues are part of each CDR3. The order of the fields is clone size, D gene, V gene, J gene, CDR3 protein, CDR3 DNA. A D gene is named only where the DNA matches it firmly. Not every row has a clone size; where given, it reads once, few, many or a size class.

>NA|TRBD2|TRBV4-3|TRBJ2-7
CASSLTSGGHEQYF
TGCGCCAGCAGCTTGACTAGCGGGGGACACGAGCAGTACTTC
>NA|TRBD1|TRBV7-2|TRBJ1-1
CASSSGQGNTEAFF
TGTGCCAGCAGCTCGGGACAGGGGAACACTGAAGCTTTCTTT
>NA|NA|TRBV30|TRBJ1-5
CAWSQDNNQPQHF
TGTGCCTGGAGCCAGGACAACAATCAGCCCCAGCATTTT
>NA|TRBD2|TRBV5-1|TRBJ2-1
CASSPGVAGLQFF
TGCGCCAGCAGCCCCGGGGTAGCGGGACTCCAGTTCTTC
>NA|NA|TRBV9|TRBJ2-7
CASSKRDRSGEQYF
TGTGCCAGCAGCAAGCGGGACAGGTCCGGCGAGCAGTACTTC
>NA|TRBD1|TRBV6-5|TRBJ2-7
CASSYLGTGYYEQYF
TGTGCCAGCAGTTACTTGGGGACAGGATACTACGAGCAGTACTTC
>NA|TRBD2|TRBV10-3|TRBJ2-3
CAISESGLAGGRSRTDTQYF
TGTGCCATCAGTGAGTCGGGGCTAGCGGGAGGGCGCAGTCGGACAGATACGCAGTATTTT
>NA|TRBD1|TRBV5-6|TRBJ2-7
CASSFRDRDYEQYF
TGTGCCAGCAGCTTCAGGGACAGGGACTACGAGCAGTACTTC
>NA|TRBD2|TRBV18|TRBJ2-4
CASSPKLGGENIQYF
TGTGCCAGCTCACCAAAGTTGGGGGGGGAAAACATTCAGTACTTC
>NA|TRBD1|TRBV2|TRBJ1-6
CASRSDRGQANSPLHF
TGTGCCAGCAGATCGGACAGGGGGCAAGCAAATTCACCCCTCCACTTT
>NA|NA|TRBV15|TRBJ1-1
CATSRGGLGGNTEAFF
TGTGCCACCAGCAGGGGAGGGCTAGGGGGGAACACTGAAGCTTTCTTT
>NA|TRBD2|TRBV16|TRBJ2-1
CASSHPSGGRNEQFF
TGTGCCAGCAGCCATCCCTCGGGGGGACGAAATGAGCAGTTCTTC
>NA|NA|TRBV29-1|TRBJ2-3
CSVEGALQGMGTDTQYF
TGCAGCGTTGAAGGAGCTTTGCAGGGGATGGGCACAGATACGCAGTATTTT
>once|NA|TRBV5-4|TRBJ1-3
CASSLGREGGNTIYF
TGTGCCAGCAGCTTAGGAAGAGAGGGTGGAAACACCATATATTTT
>NA|NA|TRBV16|TRBJ1-2
CASSQSTAHYGYTF
TGTGCCAGCAGCCAATCCACAGCCCACTATGGCTACACCTTC
>NA|TRBD2|TRBV5-4|TRBJ2-7
CASSPGGLGTYEQYF
TGTGCCAGCAGCCCGGGGGGACTAGGAACCTACGAGCAGTACTTC
>once|NA|TRBV7-2|TRBJ1-1
CASSLLSPTEAFF
TGTGCCAGCAGCCTACTTTCCCCCACTGAAGCTTTCTTT
>NA|TRBD1|TRBV5-6|TRBJ2-5
CASSRDSRQETQYF
TGTGCCAGCAGCCGGGACAGCCGCCAAGAGACCCAGTACTTC
>NA|NA|TRBV7-2|TRBJ1-1
CASSLDSGWSTEAFF
TGTGCCAGCAGCTTAGATTCGGGGTGGTCCACTGAAGCTTTCTTT
>NA|TRBD2|TRBV7-8|TRBJ2-2
CASSFLAGENTGELFF
TGTGCCAGCAGCTTTTTAGCGGGAGAAAACACCGGGGAGCTGTTTTTT
>NA|NA|TRBV19|TRBJ1-3
CASSMKGDTIYF
TGTGCCAGTAGTATGAAGGGGGACACCATATATTTT
>few|TRBD1|TRBV7-2|TRBJ1-5
CASSLGTVSQPQHF
TGTGCCAGCAGCTTGGGGACAGTTAGTCAGCCCCAGCATTTT
>few|NA|TRBV15|TRBJ1-5
CATGADSQFNQPQHF
TGTGCCACCGGAGCAGACTCGCAGTTCAATCAGCCCCAGCATTTT
>NA|TRBD2|TRBV5-1|TRBJ2-1
CASSLEGGPSNEQFF
TGCGCCAGCAGCTTGGAGGGAGGGCCTTCCAATGAGCAGTTCTTC
>NA|TRBD1|TRBV9|TRBJ1-2
CASSVAGTGGSYGYTF
TGTGCCAGCAGCGTTGCCGGGACAGGGGGAAGCTATGGCTACACCTTC
>NA|NA|TRBV7-6|TRBJ1-2
CASSSPGVTGYTF
TGTGCCAGCAGCTCCCCCGGGGTTACTGGCTACACCTTC
>NA|TRBD1|TRBV9|TRBJ2-1
CASSRGQGPDNEQFF
TGTGCCAGCAGCCGCGGACAGGGGCCCGACAATGAGCAGTTCTTC
>NA|TRBD2|TRBV7-2|TRBJ2-1
CASSLESSGRRGEQFF
TGTGCCAGCAGCTTAGAGTCTAGCGGGAGGCGGGGTGAGCAGTTCTTC
>NA|TRBD1|TRBV7-9|TRBJ2-1
CASSLRDSNNEQFF
TGTGCCAGCAGCTTGAGGGACAGTAACAATGAGCAGTTCTTC
>NA|NA|TRBV11-1|TRBJ2-1
CASSLRYWAAENEQFF
TGTGCCAGCAGCTTAAGGTACTGGGCAGCGGAAAATGAGCAGTTCTTC
>NA|NA|TRBV7-2|TRBJ1-1
CASSLRQNTEAFF
TGTGCCAGCAGCTTGAGGCAAAACACTGAAGCTTTCTTT
>NA|TRBD2|TRBV7-2|TRBJ2-2
CASSRTSGGPGELFF
TGTGCCAGCAGCCGGACTAGCGGGGGCCCCGGGGAGCTGTTTTTT
>few|NA|TRBV5-4|TRBJ2-3
CASRGDFGGRTDTQYF
TGTGCCAGCAGGGGGGATTTCGGGGGGCGCACAGATACGCAGTATTTT
>NA|TRBD1|TRBV4-2|TRBJ1-1
CASSQEGNRGDTEAFF
TGTGCCAGCAGCCAAGAGGGGAACAGGGGCGACACTGAAGCTTTCTTT
>NA|TRBD2|TRBV9|TRBJ2-3
CASSSGLAGGTQYF
TGTGCCAGCAGCTCGGGACTAGCGGGAGGTACGCAGTATTTT
>NA|TRBD1|TRBV4-1|TRBJ1-3
CASSQFRTGGGGNTIYF
TGCGCCAGCAGCCAGTTCAGGACAGGGGGCGGTGGAAACACCATATATTTT
>once|NA|TRBV5-6|TRBJ1-1
CASSLKIWETEAFF
TGTGCCAGCAGCTTGAAGATCTGGGAGACTGAAGCTTTCTTT
>NA|NA|TRBV7-9|TRBJ1-2
CASSLAATGPYGYTF
TGTGCCAGCAGCTTAGCGGCGACAGGACCCTATGGCTACACCTTC
>NA|TRBD1|TRBV5-1|TRBJ1-3
CASSLGTADGNTIYF
TGCGCCAGCAGCTTAGGGACAGCCGATGGAAACACCATATATTTT
>few|TRBD2|TRBV9|TRBJ2-7
CASSGGLADSYEQYF
TGTGCCAGCAGCGGTGGGCTAGCGGACTCCTACGAGCAGTACTTC
>NA|NA|TRBV7-8|TRBJ2-7
CASSLGARLSSYEQYF
TGTGCCAGCAGCTTAGGCGCCAGGTTGAGCTCCTACGAGCAGTACTTC
>NA|NA|TRBV5-6|TRBJ2-5
CASSRVDSHQETQYF
TGTGCCAGCAGCCGGGTGGACAGTCACCAAGAGACCCAGTACTTC
>NA|NA|TRBV7-2|TRBJ2-7
CASSFGGSSYEQYF
TGTGCCAGCAGCTTTGGGGGGAGCTCCTACGAGCAGTACTTC
>NA|NA|TRBV18|TRBJ1-5
CASSPTGIGDQPQHF
TGTGCCAGCTCACCCACAGGTATAGGTGATCAGCCCCAGCATTTT
>NA|NA|TRBV7-2|TRBJ1-3
CASSLAVSSGNTIYF
TGTGCCAGCAGCTTAGCTGTATCCTCTGGAAACACCATATATTTT
>once|TRBD1|TRBV4-1|TRBJ1-2
CASSPGQGRIYGYTF
TGCGCCAGCAGCCCGGGACAGGGGCGTATCTATGGCTACACCTTC